This TCR beta chain was captured by sequencing in a study of read filtering for tumor transcriptome and immune sequencing. This library used roughly 400 ng RNA and molecular barcoded adaptors spanning alpha/delta and beta/gamma chains. In TCRdb, the reads were re-called with MiXCR into one record per CDR3 protein. The repertoire includes just over 14,000 distinct CDR3 sequences, around 21% of them detected once, and 80% sits in the top ten. This clonotype was counted between two and nine times. Material for sequencing was a population of CD138-negative cells sorted from bone marrow. The TCR was taken from a donor aged 40 or older with multiple myeloma.

CDR3 protein: CASSLGQSNTEAFF. The DNA of the CDR3 is TGTGCCAGCAGCCTGGGACAGTCAAACACTGAAGCTTTCTTT. The genes are TRBV7-9 and TRBJ1-1, with 7 bases identical to TRBD1. The V gene's germline CDR1 is SEHNR and CDR2 FQNEAQ (reference sequence). The V gene end was trimmed by 5 bases and the J gene end by 2 bases; junction bases not matched to a gene: 5. The CDR3 has 14 amino acids. The variable domain in full, completed from reference TRBV7-9 and TRBJ1-1, reads DTGVSQNPRHKITKRGQNVTFRCDPISEHNRLYWYRQTLGQGPEFLTYFQNEAQLEKSRLLSDRFSAERPKGSFSTLEIQRTEQGDSAMYLCASSLGQSNTEAFFGQGTRLTVV.